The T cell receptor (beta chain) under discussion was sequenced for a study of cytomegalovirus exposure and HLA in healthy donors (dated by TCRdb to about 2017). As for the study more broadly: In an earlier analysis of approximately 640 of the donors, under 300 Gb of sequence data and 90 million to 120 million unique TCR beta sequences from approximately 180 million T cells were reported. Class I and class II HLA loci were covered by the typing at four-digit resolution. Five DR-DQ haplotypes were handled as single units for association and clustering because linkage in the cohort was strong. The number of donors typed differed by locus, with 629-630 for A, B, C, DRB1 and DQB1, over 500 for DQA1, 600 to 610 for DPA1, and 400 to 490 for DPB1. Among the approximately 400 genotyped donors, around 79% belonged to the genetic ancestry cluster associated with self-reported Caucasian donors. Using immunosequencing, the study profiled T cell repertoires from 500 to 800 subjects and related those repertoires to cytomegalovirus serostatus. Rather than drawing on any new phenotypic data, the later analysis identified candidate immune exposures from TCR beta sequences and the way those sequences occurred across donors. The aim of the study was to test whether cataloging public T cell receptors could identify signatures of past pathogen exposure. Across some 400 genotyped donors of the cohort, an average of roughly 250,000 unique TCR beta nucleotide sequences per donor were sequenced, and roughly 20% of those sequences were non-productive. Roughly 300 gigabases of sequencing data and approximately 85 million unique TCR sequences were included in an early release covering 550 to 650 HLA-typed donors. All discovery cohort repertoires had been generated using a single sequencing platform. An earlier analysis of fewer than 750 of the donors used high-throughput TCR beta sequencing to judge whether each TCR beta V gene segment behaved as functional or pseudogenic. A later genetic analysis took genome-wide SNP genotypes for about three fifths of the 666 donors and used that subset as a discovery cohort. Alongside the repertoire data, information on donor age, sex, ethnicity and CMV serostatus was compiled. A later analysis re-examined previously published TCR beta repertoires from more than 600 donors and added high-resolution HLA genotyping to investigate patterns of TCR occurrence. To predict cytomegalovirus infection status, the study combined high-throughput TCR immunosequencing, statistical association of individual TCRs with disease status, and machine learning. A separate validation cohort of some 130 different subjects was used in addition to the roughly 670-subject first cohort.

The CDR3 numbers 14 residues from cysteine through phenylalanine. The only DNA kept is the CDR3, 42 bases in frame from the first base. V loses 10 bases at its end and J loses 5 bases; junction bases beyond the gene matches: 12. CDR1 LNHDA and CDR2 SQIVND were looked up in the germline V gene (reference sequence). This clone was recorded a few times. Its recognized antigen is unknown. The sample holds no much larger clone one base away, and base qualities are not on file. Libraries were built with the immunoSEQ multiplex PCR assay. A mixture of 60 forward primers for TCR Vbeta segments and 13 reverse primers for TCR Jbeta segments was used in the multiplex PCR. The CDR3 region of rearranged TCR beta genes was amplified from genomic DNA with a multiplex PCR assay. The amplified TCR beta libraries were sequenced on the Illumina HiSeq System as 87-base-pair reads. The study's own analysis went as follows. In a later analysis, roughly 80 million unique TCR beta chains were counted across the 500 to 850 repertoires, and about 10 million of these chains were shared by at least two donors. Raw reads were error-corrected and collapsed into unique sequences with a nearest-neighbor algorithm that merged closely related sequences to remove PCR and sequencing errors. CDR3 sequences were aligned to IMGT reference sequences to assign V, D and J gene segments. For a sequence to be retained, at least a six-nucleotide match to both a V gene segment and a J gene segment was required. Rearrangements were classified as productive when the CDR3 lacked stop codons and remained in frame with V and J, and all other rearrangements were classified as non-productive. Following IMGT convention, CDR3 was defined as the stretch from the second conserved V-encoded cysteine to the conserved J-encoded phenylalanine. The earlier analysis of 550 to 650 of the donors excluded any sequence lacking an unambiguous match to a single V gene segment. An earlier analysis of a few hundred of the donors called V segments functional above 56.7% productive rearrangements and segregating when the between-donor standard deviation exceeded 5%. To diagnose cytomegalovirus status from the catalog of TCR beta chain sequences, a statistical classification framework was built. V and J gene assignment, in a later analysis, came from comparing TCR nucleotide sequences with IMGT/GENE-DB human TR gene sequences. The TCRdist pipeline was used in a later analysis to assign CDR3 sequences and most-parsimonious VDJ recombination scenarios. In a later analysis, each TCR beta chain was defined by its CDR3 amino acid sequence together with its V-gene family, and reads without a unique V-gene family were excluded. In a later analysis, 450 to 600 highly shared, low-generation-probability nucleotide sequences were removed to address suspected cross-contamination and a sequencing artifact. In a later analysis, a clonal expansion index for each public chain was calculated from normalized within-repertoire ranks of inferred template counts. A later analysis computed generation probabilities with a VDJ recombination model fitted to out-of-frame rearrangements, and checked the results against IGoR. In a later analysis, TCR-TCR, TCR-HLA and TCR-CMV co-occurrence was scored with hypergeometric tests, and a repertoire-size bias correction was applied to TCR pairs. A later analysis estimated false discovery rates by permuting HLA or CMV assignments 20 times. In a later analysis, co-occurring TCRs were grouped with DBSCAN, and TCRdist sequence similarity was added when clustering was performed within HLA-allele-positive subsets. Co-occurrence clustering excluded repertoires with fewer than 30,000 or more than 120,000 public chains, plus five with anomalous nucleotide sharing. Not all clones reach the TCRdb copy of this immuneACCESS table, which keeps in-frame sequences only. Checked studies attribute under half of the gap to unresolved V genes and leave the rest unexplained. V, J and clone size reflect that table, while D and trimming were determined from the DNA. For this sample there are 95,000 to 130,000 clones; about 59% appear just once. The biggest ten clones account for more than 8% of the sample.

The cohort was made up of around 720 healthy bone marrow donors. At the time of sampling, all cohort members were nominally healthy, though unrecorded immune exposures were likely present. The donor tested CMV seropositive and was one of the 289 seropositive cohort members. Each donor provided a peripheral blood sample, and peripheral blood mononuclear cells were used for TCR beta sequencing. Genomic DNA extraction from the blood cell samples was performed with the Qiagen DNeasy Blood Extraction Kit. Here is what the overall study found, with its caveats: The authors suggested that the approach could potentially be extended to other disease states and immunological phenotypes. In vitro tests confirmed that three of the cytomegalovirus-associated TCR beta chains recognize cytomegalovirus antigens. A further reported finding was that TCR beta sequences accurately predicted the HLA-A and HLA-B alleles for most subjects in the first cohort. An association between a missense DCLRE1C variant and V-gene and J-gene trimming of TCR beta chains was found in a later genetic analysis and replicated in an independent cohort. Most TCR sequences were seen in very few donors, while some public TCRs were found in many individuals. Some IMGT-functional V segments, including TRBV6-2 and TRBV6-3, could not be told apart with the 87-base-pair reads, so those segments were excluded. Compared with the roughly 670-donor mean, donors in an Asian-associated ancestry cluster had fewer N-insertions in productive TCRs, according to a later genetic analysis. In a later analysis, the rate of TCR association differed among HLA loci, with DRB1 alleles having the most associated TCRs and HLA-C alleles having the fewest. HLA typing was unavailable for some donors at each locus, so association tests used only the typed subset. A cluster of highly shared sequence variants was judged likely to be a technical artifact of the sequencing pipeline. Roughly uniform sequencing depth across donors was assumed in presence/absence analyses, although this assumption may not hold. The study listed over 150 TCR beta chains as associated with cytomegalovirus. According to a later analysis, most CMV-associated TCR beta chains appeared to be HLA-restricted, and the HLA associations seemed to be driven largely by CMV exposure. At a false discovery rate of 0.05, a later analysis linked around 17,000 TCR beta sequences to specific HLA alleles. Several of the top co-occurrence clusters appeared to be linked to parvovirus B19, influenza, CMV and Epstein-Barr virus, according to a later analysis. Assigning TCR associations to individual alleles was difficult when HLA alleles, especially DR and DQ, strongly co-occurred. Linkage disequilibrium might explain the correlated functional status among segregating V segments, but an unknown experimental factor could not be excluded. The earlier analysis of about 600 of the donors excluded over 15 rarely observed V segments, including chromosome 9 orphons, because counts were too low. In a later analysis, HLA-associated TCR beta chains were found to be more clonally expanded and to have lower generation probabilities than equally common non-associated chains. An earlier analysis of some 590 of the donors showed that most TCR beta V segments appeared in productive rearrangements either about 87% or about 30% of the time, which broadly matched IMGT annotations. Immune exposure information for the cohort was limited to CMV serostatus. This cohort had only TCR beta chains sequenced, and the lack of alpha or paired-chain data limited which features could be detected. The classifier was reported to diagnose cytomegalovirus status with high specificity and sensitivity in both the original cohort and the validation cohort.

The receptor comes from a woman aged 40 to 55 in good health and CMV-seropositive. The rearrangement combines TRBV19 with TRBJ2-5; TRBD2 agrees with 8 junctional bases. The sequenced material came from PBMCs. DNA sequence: TGTGCCACCGCGGCCAGCGGGGGTCTGGAGACCCAGTACTTC. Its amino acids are CATAASGGLETQYF. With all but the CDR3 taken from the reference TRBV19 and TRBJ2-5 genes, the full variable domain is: DGGITQSPKYLFRKEGQNVTLSCEQNLNHDAMYWYRQDPGQGLRLIYYSQIVNDFQKGDIAEGYSVSREKKESFPLTVTSAQKNPTAFYLCATAASGGLETQYFGPGTRLLVL.